The clone carrying this TCR beta chain was counted between two and nine times. Its antigen is currently unknown. Per the germline V gene, CDR1 is SNHLY and CDR2 is FYNNEI. Losses at the gene ends were 4 bases for V and 3 bases for J; bases not matched to a gene: 2. The CDR3 covers 14 residues. An amount of RNA that ranged from about 0.45 to 1 ug was reverse transcribed with random hexamers. Amplification of the TCR beta CDR3 was carried out by immunoSEQ multiplex PCR, which spanned a total of 54 Vbeta and 13 Jbeta segments. TCRdb reprocessed the immunoSEQ multiplex PCR reads via MiXCR and lists one record per CDR3 protein. The sample lists about 190,000 distinct CDR3 sequences, approximately 94% occurring once. This specimen belongs to a study of CD8 T cells in Susac syndrome. Sequencing of TCR beta covered CD8+ and CD4+ T cells obtained from blood. Isolation of CD8+ and CD4+ T cells was performed negatively, whereas enrichment of TEMRA cells was done by FACS.

Study-level points and caveats: An acknowledgment was made by the study that its TCR sequencing and HLA analysis involved relatively few individuals.

The chain joins TRBV2 to TRBJ2-5; TRBD1 agrees at 10 bases. This clonotype was sampled from a human donor in good health. Source material: CD4+ T cells from PBMCs. The CDR3 is CASSGDRGKETQYF. The CDR3 coding sequence is TGTGCCAGCAGTGGGGACAGGGGCAAAGAGACCCAGTACTTC.